This T cell receptor beta chain is drawn from a study of T cells expressing NK-cell markers. Study-wide background: The authors sequenced eight donors, of whom seven were HCMV-seropositive and one was seronegative. Whole-study results and caveats: Evidence did not settle whether expanded NKG2C+ T cell clones targeted HCMV.

As concerns this clonotype: Its antigen is as yet unknown.

TCR beta cDNA was made by 5'RACE template switching with UMIs. Reanalyzing the 5' RACE reads, TCRdb keeps one entry per CDR3 protein, without DNA. The sample table includes some 140,000 distinct CDR3 sequences. Material: blood T cells: a sorted CD56 or NKG2C T cell subset, CD4+ or CD8+ T cells, or bulk PBMC T cells (not recorded which). This TCR came from a woman aged 50 to 60 in good health.

The CDR3 loop reads CASRFGAEDTQYF. The J gene is TRBJ2-3, the V gene TRBV6-5; without DNA, the TCRdb call of TRBD1 cannot be checked. The CDR3 totals 13 residues. The V gene's germline CDR1 is MNHEY and CDR2 SVGAGI.